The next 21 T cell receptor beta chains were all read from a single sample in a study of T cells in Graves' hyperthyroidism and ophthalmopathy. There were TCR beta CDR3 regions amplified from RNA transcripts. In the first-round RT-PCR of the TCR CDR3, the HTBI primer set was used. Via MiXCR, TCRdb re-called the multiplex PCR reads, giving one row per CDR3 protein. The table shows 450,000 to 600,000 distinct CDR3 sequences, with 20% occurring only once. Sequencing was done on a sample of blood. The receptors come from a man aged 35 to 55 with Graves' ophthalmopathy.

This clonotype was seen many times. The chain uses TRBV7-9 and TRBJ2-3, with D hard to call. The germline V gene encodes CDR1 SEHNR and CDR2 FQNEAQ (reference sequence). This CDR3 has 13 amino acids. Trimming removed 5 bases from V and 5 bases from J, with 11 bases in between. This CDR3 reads CASSIGVKDTQYF. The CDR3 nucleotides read TGTGCCAGCAGCATCGGAGTGAAAGATACGCAGTATTTT.

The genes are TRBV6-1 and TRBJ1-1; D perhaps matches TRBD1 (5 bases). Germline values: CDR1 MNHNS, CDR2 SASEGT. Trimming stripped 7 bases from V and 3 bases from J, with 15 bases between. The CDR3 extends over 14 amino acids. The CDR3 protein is CASTPDFRDTEAFF. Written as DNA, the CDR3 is TGTGCCAGCACCCCCGATTTCAGGGACACTGAAGCTTTCTTT.

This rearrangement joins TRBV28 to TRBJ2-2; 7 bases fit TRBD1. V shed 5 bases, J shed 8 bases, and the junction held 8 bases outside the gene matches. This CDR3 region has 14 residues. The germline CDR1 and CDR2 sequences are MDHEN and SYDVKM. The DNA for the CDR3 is TGTGCCAGCAGTCCTCTCAGGGGGAGTGGGGAGCTGTTTTTT. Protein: CASSPLRGSGELFF.

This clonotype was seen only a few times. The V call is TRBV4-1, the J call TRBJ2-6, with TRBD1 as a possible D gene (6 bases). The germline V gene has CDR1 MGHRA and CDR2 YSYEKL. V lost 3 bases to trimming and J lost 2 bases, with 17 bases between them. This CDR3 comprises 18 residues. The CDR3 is CASSQQENQGTGANVLTF. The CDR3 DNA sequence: TGCGCCAGCAGCCAGCAAGAAAACCAGGGGACTGGGGCCAACGTCCTGACTTTC.

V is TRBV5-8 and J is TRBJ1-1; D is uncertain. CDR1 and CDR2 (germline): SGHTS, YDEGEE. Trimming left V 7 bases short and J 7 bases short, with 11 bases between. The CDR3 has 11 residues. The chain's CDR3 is CASRSRLEAFF. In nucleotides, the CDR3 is TGTGCCAGCCGCTCTCGTCTTGAAGCTTTCTTT. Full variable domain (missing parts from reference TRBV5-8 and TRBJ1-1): EAGVTQSPTHLIKTRGQQATLRCSPISGHTSVYWYQQALGLGLQFLLWYDEGEERNRGNFPPRFSGRQFPNYSSELNVNALELEDSALYLCASRSRLEAFFGQGTRLTVV.

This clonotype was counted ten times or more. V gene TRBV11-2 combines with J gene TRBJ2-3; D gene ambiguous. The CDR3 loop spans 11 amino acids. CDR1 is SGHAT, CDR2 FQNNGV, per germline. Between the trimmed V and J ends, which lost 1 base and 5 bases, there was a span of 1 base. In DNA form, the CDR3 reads TGTGCCAGCAGCTTAGTAGATACGCAGTATTTT. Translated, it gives CASSLVDTQYF. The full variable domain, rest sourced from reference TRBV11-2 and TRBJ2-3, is EAGVAQSPRYKIIEKRQSVAFWCNPISGHATLYWYQQILGQGPKLLIQFQNNGVVDDSQLPKDRFSAERLKGVDSTLKIQPAKLEDSAVYLCASSLVDTQYFGPGTRLTVL.

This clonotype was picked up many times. As DNA, the CDR3 is TGCAGTGCCCCCAGTGGAAGGGCGAGATATGGCTACACCTTC. Protein product: CSAPSGRARYGYTF. The V and J genes are TRBV20-1 and TRBJ1-2, with D uncertain. The CDR3 runs 14 residues. CDR1 and CDR2 from the germline V gene are DFQATT and SNEGSKA (reference sequence). V was trimmed by 6 bases and J by 5 bases, leaving 19 bases between them.

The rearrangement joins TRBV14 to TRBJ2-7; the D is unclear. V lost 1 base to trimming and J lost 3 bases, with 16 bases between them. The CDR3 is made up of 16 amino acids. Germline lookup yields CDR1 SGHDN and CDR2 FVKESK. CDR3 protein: CASSQVTHLPCYEQYF. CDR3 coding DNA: TGTGCCAGCAGCCAAGTTACGCACCTACCTTGCTACGAGCAGTACTTC.

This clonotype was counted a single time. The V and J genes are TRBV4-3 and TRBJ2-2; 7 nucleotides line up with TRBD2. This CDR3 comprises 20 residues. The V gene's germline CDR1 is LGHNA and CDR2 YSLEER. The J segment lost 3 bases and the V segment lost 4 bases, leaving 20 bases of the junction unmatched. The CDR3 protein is CASSPLSGRGGSVDTGELFF. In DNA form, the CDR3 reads TGCGCCAGCAGCCCCCTGAGTGGGCGCGGCGGGAGTGTCGACACCGGGGAGCTGTTTTTT.

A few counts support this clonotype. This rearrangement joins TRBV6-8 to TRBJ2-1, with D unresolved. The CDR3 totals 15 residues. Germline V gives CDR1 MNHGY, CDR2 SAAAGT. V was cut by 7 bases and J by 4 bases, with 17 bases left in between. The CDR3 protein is CASTTRARYYNEQFF. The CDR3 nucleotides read TGTGCCAGCACCACCCGGGCGAGGTATTACAATGAGCAGTTCTTC.

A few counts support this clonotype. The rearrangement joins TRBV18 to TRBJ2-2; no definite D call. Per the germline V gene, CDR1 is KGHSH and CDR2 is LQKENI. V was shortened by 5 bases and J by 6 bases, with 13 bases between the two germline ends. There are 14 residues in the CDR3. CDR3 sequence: CASSTLSYSGELFF. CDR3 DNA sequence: TGTGCCAGCTCAACCCTTAGCTATTCCGGGGAGCTGTTTTTT.

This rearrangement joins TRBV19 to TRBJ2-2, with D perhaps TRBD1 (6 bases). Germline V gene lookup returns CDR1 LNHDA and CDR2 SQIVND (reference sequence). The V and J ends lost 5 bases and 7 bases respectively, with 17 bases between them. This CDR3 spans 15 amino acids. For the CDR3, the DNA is TGTGCCAGTAGTGCACAGGGCGGTTCGCTCGGGGAGCTGTTTTTT. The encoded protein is CASSAQGGSLGELFF.

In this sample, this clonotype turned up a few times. CDR3 in DNA: TGCAGTGCCCCTTCTCCCCACGCGGGCACAGATACGCAGTATTTT. Translating it yields CSAPSPHAGTDTQYF. The chain uses TRBV20-1 and TRBJ2-3; D unclear. The germline V gene has CDR1 DFQATT and CDR2 SNEGSKA (reference sequence). Trimming removed 6 bases from V and 1 base from J, with 17 bases in between. CDR3 size: 15 residues.

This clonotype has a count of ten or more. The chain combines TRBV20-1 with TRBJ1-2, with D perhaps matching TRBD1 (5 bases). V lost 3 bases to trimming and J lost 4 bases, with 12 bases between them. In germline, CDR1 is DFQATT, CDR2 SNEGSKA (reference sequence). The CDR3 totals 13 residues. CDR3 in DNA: TGCAGTGCTAGGGGACGGGAAATCTATGGCTACACCTTC. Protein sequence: CSARGREIYGYTF.

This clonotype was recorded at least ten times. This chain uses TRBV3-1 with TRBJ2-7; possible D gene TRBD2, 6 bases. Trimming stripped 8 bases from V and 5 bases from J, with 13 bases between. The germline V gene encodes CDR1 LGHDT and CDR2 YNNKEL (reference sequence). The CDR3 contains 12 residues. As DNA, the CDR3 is TGTGCCAGCCGGGGGACCGTTAACGAGCAGTACTTC. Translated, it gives CASRGTVNEQYF.

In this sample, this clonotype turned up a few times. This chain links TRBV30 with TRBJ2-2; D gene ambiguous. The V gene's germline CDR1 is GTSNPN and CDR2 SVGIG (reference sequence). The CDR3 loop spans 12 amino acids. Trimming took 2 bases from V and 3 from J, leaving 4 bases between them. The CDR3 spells CAWSPYTGELFF. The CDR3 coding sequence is TGTGCCTGGAGTCCGTACACCGGGGAGCTGTTTTTT.

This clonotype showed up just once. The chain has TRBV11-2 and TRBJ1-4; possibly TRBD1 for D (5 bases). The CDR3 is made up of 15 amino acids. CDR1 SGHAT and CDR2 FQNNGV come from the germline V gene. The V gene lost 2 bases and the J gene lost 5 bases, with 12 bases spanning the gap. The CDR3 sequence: CASSLPGLGNEKLFF. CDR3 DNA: TGTGCCAGCAGCTTACCGGGACTGGGAAATGAAAAACTGTTTTTT.

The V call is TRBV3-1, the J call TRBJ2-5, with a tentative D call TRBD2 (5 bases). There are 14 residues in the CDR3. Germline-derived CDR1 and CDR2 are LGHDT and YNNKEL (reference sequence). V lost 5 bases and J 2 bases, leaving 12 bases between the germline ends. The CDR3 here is CASSGGPSQETQYF. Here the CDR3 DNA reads TGTGCCAGCAGCGGCGGGCCTAGTCAAGAGACCCAGTACTTC.

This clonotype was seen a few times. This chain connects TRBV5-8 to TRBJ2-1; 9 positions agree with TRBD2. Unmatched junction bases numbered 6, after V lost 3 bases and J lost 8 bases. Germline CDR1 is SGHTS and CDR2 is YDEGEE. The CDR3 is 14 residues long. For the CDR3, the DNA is TGTGCCAGCAGCTCACGCGGGAGGGCCTATGAGCAGTTCTTC. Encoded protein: CASSSRGRAYEQFF.

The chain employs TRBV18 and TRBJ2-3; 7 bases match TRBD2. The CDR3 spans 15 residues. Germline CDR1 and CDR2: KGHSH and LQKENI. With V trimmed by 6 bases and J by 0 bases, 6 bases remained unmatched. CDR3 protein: CASSRDYLSTDTQYF. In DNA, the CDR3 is TGTGCCAGCTCCCGGGACTACCTGAGCACAGATACGCAGTATTTT.

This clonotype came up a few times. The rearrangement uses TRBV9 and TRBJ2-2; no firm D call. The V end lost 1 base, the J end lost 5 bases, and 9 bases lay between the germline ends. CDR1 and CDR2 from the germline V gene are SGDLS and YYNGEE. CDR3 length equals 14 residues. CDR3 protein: CASSVNPYTGELFF. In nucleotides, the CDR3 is TGTGCCAGCAGCGTAAATCCGTATACCGGGGAGCTGTTTTTT. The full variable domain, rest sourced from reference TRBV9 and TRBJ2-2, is DSGVTQTPKHLITATGQRVTLRCSPRSGDLSVYWYQQSLDQGLQFLIQYYNGEERAKGNILERFSAQQFPDLHSELNLSSLELGDSALYFCASSVNPYTGELFFGEGSRLTVL.